Following are 31 T cell receptor beta chains from one sample sequenced in a study of beta chain features in type 1 diabetes. Since all of the isolated RNA was reverse transcribed, expressed TCRB transcripts were what got sequenced. Sequenced by immunoSEQ multiplex PCR; TCRdb stores in-frame clones only, minus some. The sample has 810,000 or so clones; 15% to 20% are singletons. Sequencing was performed on naive CD4+ T cells from blood. These receptors all come from a woman between 18 and 30 years old in good health.

In its sample, this clone was seen a few times. J is TRBJ1-2 and V is TRBV5-6, with no clear D. CDR1 SGHDT and CDR2 YYEEEE come from the germline V gene. CDR3 length equals 15 residues. V lost 3 bases and J lost 6, with 18 bases in between. CDR3 DNA: TGTGCCAGCAGCTACGGATTAGAGGTCTTGGATGGCTACACCTTC. This codes for CASSYGLEVLDGYTF.

The CDR3 DNA is TGTGCCAGCAGTGAAGGGTCCCCCATGGCGGGACCCTACAATGAGCAGTTCTTC. This codes for CASSEGSPMAGPYNEQFF. The chain employs TRBV6-1 and TRBJ2-1; D is perhaps TRBD2 (6 bases). The CDR3 has 18 residues. V gave up 1 base and J gave up 2 bases, with 18 bases separating them. Germline CDR1 is MNHNS and CDR2 is SASEGT.

V and J are TRBV7-3 and TRBJ1-2; TRBD1 agrees at 7 bases. This CDR3 has 15 amino acids. Looked up from germline, CDR1 is SGHTA and CDR2 is FQGTGA. Trimming cost V 5 bases and J 10 bases; bases outside gene matches: 16. The CDR3 region is CASSPTPGRQGFYTF. DNA for the CDR3: TGTGCCAGCAGCCCCACCCCGGGGCGACAGGGTTTCTACACCTTC.

This clone appeared a few times. The chain is built from TRBV7-2 and TRBJ2-1; 7 bases map to TRBD2. The CDR3 spans 15 residues. CDR1 and CDR2 (germline): SGHTA, FQGNSA. V was clipped by 1 base and J by 5 bases; unmatched bases: 5. CDR3 amino acids: CASSLGALADNEQFF. The CDR3 DNA is TGTGCCAGCAGCTTAGGGGCCCTAGCGGACAATGAGCAGTTCTTC.

This clone has more than one count but fewer than ten. The rearrangement uses TRBV28 and TRBJ1-2; a possible D gene is TRBD1 (6 bases). From germline, CDR1 is MDHEN and CDR2 SYDVKM. Trimming removed 5 bases from V and 7 bases from J, with 20 bases in between. This CDR3 is 15 amino acids long. In nucleotides, the CDR3 is TGTGCCAGCAGTCCAACTCCGGGACATTACGGTGGCTACACCTTC. Translated, it gives CASSPTPGHYGGYTF.

The chain carries TRBV5-1 and TRBJ2-3, with TRBD1 matching 8 bases. The CDR3 length is 15 residues. Germline trimming cut 3 bases from V and 2 bases from J; bases unmatched to any gene: 5. Germline values: CDR1 SGHRS, CDR2 YFSETQ. This chain's CDR3 is CASSYRDRHTDTQYF. The CDR3 nucleotides read TGCGCCAGCAGCTACCGGGACAGGCACACAGATACGCAGTATTTT. Using reference TRBV5-1 and TRBJ2-3 for the parts outside the CDR3, the full variable domain is KAGVTQTPRYLIKTRGQQVTLSCSPISGHRSVSWYQQTPGQGLQFLFEYFSETQRNKGNFPGRFSGRQFSNSRSEMNVSTLELGDSALYLCASSYRDRHTDTQYFGPGTRLTVL.

This clone was observed a handful of times. The genes are TRBV18 and TRBJ2-3; 7 nucleotides line up with TRBD1. Unmatched junction bases numbered 12, after V lost 6 bases and J lost 9 bases. Germline V gives CDR1 KGHSH, CDR2 LQKENI. The CDR3 is 14 residues long. The CDR3 nucleotides read TGTGCCAGCTCCCTCGGACAGGAAAGGTTAACGCAGTATTTT. As protein: CASSLGQERLTQYF.

The genes are TRBV5-6 and TRBJ2-1; no reliable D call. V lost 1 base and J lost 0, with 11 bases in between. CDR3 size: 16 residues. Germline CDR1 SGHDT, CDR2 YYEEEE. In nucleotides, the CDR3 is TGTGCCAGCAGCTTGCTAGTCCAGAGCTCCTACAATGAGCAGTTCTTC. Translated, it gives CASSLLVQSSYNEQFF.

CDR3 coding DNA: TGTGCCATCAGTGTCTCCCTAGCGGGACCCACAGATACGCAGTATTTT. The encoded protein is CAISVSLAGPTDTQYF. The genes are TRBV10-3 and TRBJ2-3; TRBD2 aligns across 9 bases. J was trimmed by 2 bases and V by 4 bases; bases with no gene match: 7. The CDR3 sequence is 16 residues long. From germline, CDR1 is ENHRY and CDR2 SYGVKD.

This clone was counted between two and nine times. V gene TRBV7-2 combines with J gene TRBJ1-5; D remains ambiguous. Germline assignment: CDR1 SGHTA and CDR2 FQGNSA. The CDR3 spans 13 residues. Trimming shortened V by 5 bases and J by 0 bases, and 5 bases separated the two germline ends. Written as DNA, the CDR3 is TGTGCCAGCAGCCCAAGTAGCAATCAGCCCCAGCATTTT. Its translation: CASSPSSNQPQHF.

The chain combines TRBV6-1 with TRBJ2-1; D is possibly TRBD1 (6 bases). Per the germline V gene, CDR1 is MNHNS and CDR2 is SASEGT. The CDR3 has 11 residues. The V gene lost 5 bases and the J gene lost 15 bases, with 14 bases spanning the gap. Here the CDR3 reads CASSSYRESFF. CDR3 coding DNA: TGTGCCAGCAGTAGTTACAGGGAGTCGTTCTTC.

V usage is TRBV2 and J usage is TRBJ1-1, with D possibly matching TRBD1 (5 bases). CDR3 length: 15 amino acids. V lost 4 bases and J lost 8, with 20 bases in between. Per the germline V gene, CDR1 is SNHLY and CDR2 is FYNNEI. This CDR3 reads CASSALRGHLGEAFF. The CDR3 DNA sequence: TGTGCCAGCAGTGCCTTAAGGGGCCACCTGGGGGAAGCTTTCTTT.

The rearrangement uses TRBV18 and TRBJ1-5; D is undetermined. This CDR3 is 13 amino acids long. Germline V gives CDR1 KGHSH, CDR2 LQKENI. V was shortened by 5 bases and J by 9 bases, with 14 bases between the two germline ends. The CDR3 DNA is TGTGCCAGCTCAGGCTGGCCCACGGGGCCCCAGCATTTT. It translates to CASSGWPTGPQHF.

This clone was recorded a few times. V is TRBV5-1 and J is TRBJ2-7; D is unclear. The CDR3 is made up of 12 amino acids. Trimming left V 4 bases short and J 6 bases short, with 11 bases between. CDR1 and CDR2 from the germline V gene are SGHRS and YFSETQ. This CDR3 is CASSTGQLEQYF. The DNA of the CDR3 is TGCGCCAGCAGCACGGGCCAACTCGAGCAGTACTTC. Looking up the rest from reference TRBV5-1 and TRBJ2-7 gives the full variable domain: KAGVTQTPRYLIKTRGQQVTLSCSPISGHRSVSWYQQTPGQGLQFLFEYFSETQRNKGNFPGRFSGRQFSNSRSEMNVSTLELGDSALYLCASSTGQLEQYFGPGTRLTVT.

The chain combines TRBV6-6 with TRBJ2-3; TRBD2 aligns across 8 bases. Germline V lookup: CDR1 MNHNY, CDR2 SVGAGI (reference sequence). Germline trimming cut 7 bases from V and 2 bases from J; bases unmatched to any gene: 11. This CDR3 contains 16 residues. The CDR3 reads CASTGGRAGDTDTQYF. For the CDR3, the DNA is TGTGCCAGCACCGGGGGTCGAGCGGGGGACACAGATACGCAGTATTTT.

This clone occurred a few times. The chain carries TRBV6-1 and TRBJ2-2; either TRBD1 or TRBD2 may fit D (7 bases each). The CDR3 is made up of 15 amino acids. CDR1 and CDR2 (germline): MNHNS, SASEGT. Trimming took off 7 bases at V and 6 bases at J, with 18 bases between the two ends. The CDR3 nucleotides read TGTGCCAGCAAGCGACAGGGAGGGGCTGCCGGGGAGCTGTTTTTT. Protein product: CASKRQGGAAGELFF.

A few counts support this clone. The gene calls are TRBV25-1 and TRBJ2-3, with 7 bases lining up with TRBD2. From germline, CDR1 is MGHDK and CDR2 SYGVNS. The CDR3 extends over 15 amino acids. The V and J ends lost 2 bases and 2 bases, in that order; junction bases with no gene match: 4. The CDR3 nucleotides read TGTGCCAGCAGTGAACGGGACTACTACACAGATACGCAGTATTTT. Its protein product is CASSERDYYTDTQYF. The entire variable domain, with the rest obtained from reference TRBV25-1 and TRBJ2-3, is as follows: EADIYQTPRYLVIGTGKKITLECSQTMGHDKMYWYQQDPGMELHLIHYSYGVNSTEKGDLSSESTVSRIRTEHFPLTLESARPSHTSQYLCASSERDYYTDTQYFGPGTRLTVL.

The chain couples TRBV29-1 to TRBJ2-5; 10 nucleotides agree with TRBD1. Germline lookup yields CDR1 SQVTM and CDR2 ANQGSEA. Trimming cost V 8 bases and J 2 bases; bases outside gene matches: 5. This CDR3 contains 13 residues. The CDR3 is CSSWTGGQETQYF. The CDR3 DNA reads TGCAGCTCGTGGACAGGGGGGCAAGAGACCCAGTACTTC.

CDR3 loop: CASTVLPRSGAQEQFF. In DNA, the CDR3 is TGTGCCAGCACCGTGTTGCCGAGGTCAGGGGCCCAGGAGCAGTTCTTC. The V and J genes are TRBV5-6 and TRBJ2-1, with D possibly being TRBD1 (6 bases). The CDR3 is 16 residues long. CDR1 and CDR2 (germline): SGHDT, YYEEEE. Trimming took 6 bases from V and 10 from J, leaving 26 bases between them. Looking up the rest from reference TRBV5-6 and TRBJ2-1 gives the full variable domain: DAGVTQSPTHLIKTRGQQVTLRCSPKSGHDTVSWYQQALGQGPQFIFQYYEEEERQRGNFPDRFSGHQFPNYSSELNVNALLLGDSALYLCASTVLPRSGAQEQFFGPGTRLTVL.

There are a few counts of this clone. The identical CDR3 is also encoded by other nucleotide sequences in the sample. J is TRBJ2-3 and V is TRBV7-3; D gene uncertain. The V gene lost 2 bases and the J gene lost 3 bases, with 9 bases spanning the gap. Per the germline V gene, CDR1 is SGHTA and CDR2 is FQGTGA. The CDR3 contains 14 residues. Here the CDR3 reads CASSLGGRTDTQYF. In DNA form, the CDR3 reads TGTGCCAGCAGCTTAGGCGGCAGAACAGATACGCAGTATTTT.

The sample holds one count of this clone. The genes are TRBV4-3 and TRBJ2-1; possibly TRBD1 or TRBD2 for D (5 bases each). This CDR3 region has 15 residues. In germline, CDR1 is LGHNA, CDR2 YSLEER. The germline V and J ends were trimmed by 0 bases and 10 bases, with 16 bases remaining between them. The CDR3 protein is CASSQDWDGLREQFF. DNA of the CDR3: TGCGCCAGCAGCCAAGATTGGGACGGCCTAAGGGAGCAGTTCTTC.

This clone was observed a few times. This sequence joins TRBV11-1 and TRBJ2-7, with TRBD2 matching 9 bases. The CDR3 consists of 14 residues. The germline CDR1 and CDR2 sequences are SGHAT and FQDESV (reference sequence). After removal of 4 bases from V and 4 bases from J, the junction contained 5 bases not matched to a gene. The CDR3 reads CASSYGGRGYEQYF. The CDR3 bases are TGTGCCAGCAGCTACGGCGGGAGGGGATACGAGCAGTACTTC.

The chain has TRBV5-1 and TRBJ1-1, with D hard to call. This CDR3 spans 13 amino acids. CDR1 and CDR2 from the germline V gene are SGHRS and YFSETQ. V lost 2 bases and J lost 7, with 12 bases in between. The CDR3 protein is CASSLSTNFEAFF. The CDR3 nucleotides read TGCGCCAGCAGCTTATCGACGAATTTTGAAGCTTTCTTT.

The chain uses TRBV14 and TRBJ1-1; D might be TRBD1 (5 bases). The CDR3 consists of 16 residues. The V end was cut by 1 base, the J end by 1 base, with 13 bases between. Germline assignment: CDR1 SGHDN and CDR2 FVKESK. The CDR3 sequence is CASSQARGWGNTEAFF. CDR3 sequence (DNA): TGTGCCAGCAGCCAAGCCCGGGGGTGGGGGAACACTGAAGCTTTCTTT.

In its sample, this clone was seen a few times. This chain uses TRBV7-2 with TRBJ1-5, with D possibly TRBD1 on 6 matching bases. The germline V and J ends were trimmed by 3 bases and 6 bases, with 12 bases remaining between them. CDR1 SGHTA and CDR2 FQGNSA come from the germline V gene. The CDR3 length is 14 residues. The CDR3 DNA follows: TGTGCCAGCAGCTTTACAGGGCCGGCTCAGCCCCAGCATTTT. This gives the protein CASSFTGPAQPQHF.

This chain joins TRBV7-9 and TRBJ1-2; D is possibly TRBD1 (5 bases). Trimming removed 6 bases at V and 3 bases at J, with 14 bases between. Germline V gene lookup returns CDR1 SEHNR and CDR2 FQNEAQ (reference sequence). The CDR3 consists of 14 residues. CDR3 bases: TGTGCCAGCAGACGTGAGACAGCGGACTATGGCTACACCTTC. Its translation is CASRRETADYGYTF.

This clone was seen more than once but under ten times. Distinct nucleotide sequences in the sample also encode this CDR3. The chain's CDR3 is CASSLAGQGNTEAFF. The CDR3 region has the DNA TGTGCCAGCAGCTTAGCGGGGCAGGGGAACACTGAAGCTTTCTTT. The rearrangement links TRBV11-2 to TRBJ1-1, with a weak D call TRBD1 (5 bases). There are 15 residues in the CDR3. Trimming removed 1 base from V and 1 base from J, with 10 bases in between. Germline assignment: CDR1 SGHAT and CDR2 FQNNGV.

The J gene is TRBJ2-5, the V gene TRBV14; TRBD1 is a possible D gene (5 bases). Per the germline V gene, CDR1 is SGHDN and CDR2 is FVKESK. V lost 8 bases and J lost 0, with 13 bases in between. This CDR3 region has 14 residues. This CDR3 is CASSSQGYQETQYF. The CDR3 DNA is TGTGCCAGCTCGAGCCAGGGATACCAAGAGACCCAGTACTTC.

The chain recombines TRBV6-5 with TRBJ2-7; no firm D call. The length of the CDR3 is 15 residues. Germline CDR1 MNHEY, CDR2 SVGAGI. The V gene lost 0 bases and the J gene lost 3 bases, with 12 bases spanning the gap. The CDR3: CASSYSQASSYEQYF. The DNA for the CDR3 is TGTGCCAGCAGTTACTCTCAGGCTTCAAGCTACGAGCAGTACTTC.

The genes are TRBV10-3 and TRBJ2-2; a possible D gene is TRBD1 (5 bases). Germline lookup yields CDR1 ENHRY and CDR2 SYGVKD. Trimming pared 6 bases from V and 3 bases from J, leaving 5 bases between. The CDR3 covers 12 residues. The CDR3 spells CAIRTDTGELFF. Here the CDR3 DNA reads TGTGCCATCAGGACAGACACCGGGGAGCTGTTTTTT.

In its sample, this clone was seen a few times. Other DNA sequences within the sample encode an identical CDR3. V and J are TRBV20-1 and TRBJ2-1; D unclear. V shed 6 bases and J shed 7 bases, with 10 bases lying between them. CDR3 size: 11 residues. Germline V CDR1 and CDR2: DFQATT, SNEGSKA (reference sequence). Here the CDR3 reads CSAYDGNEQFF. DNA of the CDR3: TGCAGTGCATACGACGGGAATGAGCAGTTCTTC.